Listed below are T cell receptor beta chains from one sample, sequenced in a study of shared clonotypes between healthy human individuals. Measured with immunoSEQ multiplex PCR; TCRdb has only the in-frame clones, and not every one. The table lists over a million clones, around 76% of them singletons, with 1.2% to 1.5% in the top ten. What was sequenced was memory CD4+ T cells sorted from blood. The receptors were sampled from a man younger than 35 in good health. CDR3s include the opening cysteine and the closing phenylalanine or tryptophan. A D gene is named only where the DNA matches it firmly. Where a row states a size, it is once, few, many or the class of an expanded clone; other rows omit it.

once TRBJ2-3 TRBD2 TRBV10-3 CAIRDLAGGTDTQYF TGTGCCATCAGGGATCTAGCGGGGGGAACAGATACGCAGTATTTT
once TRBJ2-1 NA TRBV2 CASGRQASYNEQFF TGTGCCAGCGGGCGGCAAGCCTCCTACAATGAGCAGTTCTTC
NA TRBJ1-4 NA TRBV5-6 CASSQNRAGRSELFF TGTGCCAGCAGCCAGAACAGGGCTGGACGTAGTGAACTGTTTTTT
few TRBJ2-3 NA TRBV5-6 CASSLAQVDGDTQYF TGTGCCAGCAGCTTGGCCCAGGTAGACGGAGATACGCAGTATTTT
NA TRBJ2-7 TRBD2 TRBV7-9 CASGKAGLASYEQYF TGTGCCAGCGGCAAGGCGGGACTAGCCTCCTACGAGCAGTACTTC
NA TRBJ2-2 NA TRBV28 CASSLTAGVGELFF TGTGCCAGCAGTTTAACGGCAGGGGTCGGGGAGCTGTTTTTT
NA TRBJ2-3 TRBD2 TRBV10-1 CASSESKGLAGATDTQYF TGCGCCAGCAGTGAGTCGAAGGGACTAGCGGGGGCTACAGATACGCAGTATTTT
NA TRBJ2-7 TRBD1 TRBV5-1 CASSVGQELNEQYF TGCGCCAGCAGCGTGGGACAGGAGCTTAACGAGCAGTACTTC
NA TRBJ2-5 TRBD1 TRBV5-4 CASSAIQGELAQYF TGTGCCAGCAGCGCAATACAGGGGGAACTAGCCCAGTACTTC
NA TRBJ1-6 NA TRBV11-2 CASSPEVGGNSPLHF TGTGCCAGCAGCCCCGAAGTGGGGGGGAATTCACCCCTCCACTTT
once TRBJ1-4 TRBD1 TRBV5-1 CASSLGGQTTNEKLFF TGCGCCAGCAGCTTGGGGGGACAGACAACTAATGAAAAACTGTTTTTT
NA TRBJ1-6 NA TRBV15 CATSRDSDNSPLHF TGTGCCACCAGCAGAGATTCTGATAATTCACCCCTCCACTTT
NA TRBJ2-7 NA TRBV6-1 CASSGSSGVVSYEQYF TGTGCCAGCAGTGGTTCCTCAGGGGTTGTATCCTACGAGCAGTACTTC
NA TRBJ2-3 NA TRBV11-2 CASSFITTDTQYF TGTGCCAGCAGCTTTATCACTACCGATACGCAGTATTTT
NA TRBJ1-5 TRBD1 TRBV18 CASSPGQAYNQPQHF TGTGCCAGCTCACCGGGACAGGCGTACAATCAGCCCCAGCATTTT
once TRBJ1-1 NA TRBV9 CASSVTSNTEAFF TGTGCCAGCAGCGTCACCTCTAACACTGAAGCTTTCTTT
NA TRBJ2-3 TRBD2 TRBV19 CASTSTSGSTDTQYF TGTGCCAGTACCTCGACTAGCGGAAGCACAGATACGCAGTATTTT
NA TRBJ2-7 TRBD2 TRBV2 CASTAGLAGLQQYF TGTGCCAGTACCGCCGGACTAGCGGGTCTCCAGCAGTACTTC
NA TRBJ2-7 TRBD1 TRBV6-5 CASSGRDSYEQYF TGTGCCAGCAGTGGCCGGGACAGTTACGAGCAGTACTTC
once TRBJ2-1 TRBD2 TRBV7-2 CASSLLAGEGHNEQFF TGTGCCAGCAGCTTATTAGCGGGCGAGGGGCACAATGAGCAGTTCTTC
NA TRBJ2-1 NA TRBV19 CASSIDGAGSYNEQFF TGTGCCAGTAGTATAGATGGGGCGGGCTCCTACAATGAGCAGTTCTTC
NA TRBJ2-7 TRBD1 TRBV5-6 CASSLQGSEQYF TGTGCCAGCAGCTTACAGGGGAGCGAGCAGTACTTC
NA TRBJ1-2 NA TRBV9 CASSANLRTSGTYGYTF TGTGCCAGCAGCGCGAACTTAAGGACCTCTGGAACGTATGGCTACACCTTC
NA TRBJ2-7 NA TRBV4-2 CASSQDLTGRREQYF TGTGCCAGCAGCCAAGATCTAACAGGGAGGCGCGAGCAGTACTTC
NA TRBJ2-3 TRBD2 TRBV6-5 CASSYASGSVDTQYF TGTGCCAGCAGTTACGCTAGCGGGAGTGTGGATACGCAGTATTTT
NA TRBJ1-2 TRBD1 TRBV27 CASRTNTGTGATTF TGTGCCAGCAGAACTAACACCGGGACAGGGGCGACCACCTTC
NA TRBJ1-1 NA TRBV4-2 CASSQFPGESYTEAFF TGTGCCAGCAGCCAATTCCCAGGGGAGAGTTACACTGAAGCTTTCTTT
NA TRBJ2-3 NA TRBV5-4 CASSLDGAAQTTDTQYF TGTGCCAGCAGCTTGGATGGGGCAGCCCAGACCACAGATACGCAGTATTTT
few TRBJ2-7 NA TRBV7-2 CASSLGGQSYEQYF TGTGCCAGCAGCTTGGGGGGACAGTCCTACGAGCAGTACTTC
NA TRBJ1-2 TRBD1 TRBV6-1 CASRGTGGNYGYTF TGTGCCAGCAGGGGGACAGGGGGCAACTATGGCTACACCTTC
NA TRBJ1-1 NA TRBV5-6 CASSLGRTGEAFF TGTGCCAGCAGCTTAGGTCGGACGGGTGAAGCTTTCTTT
NA TRBJ2-3 NA TRBV6-4 CASPLTGYTDTQYF TGTGCCAGCCCACTGACAGGATACACAGATACGCAGTATTTT
NA TRBJ2-1 TRBD1 TRBV5-1 CASSFGTAYNEQFF TGCGCCAGCAGCTTCGGGACAGCGTACAATGAGCAGTTCTTC
NA TRBJ2-1 NA TRBV4-1 CASARDGRAYNEQFF TGCGCCAGCGCCCGGGACGGCAGGGCCTACAATGAGCAGTTCTTC
NA TRBJ2-2 TRBD2 TRBV11-2 CASSLERTSGSFGELFF TGTGCCAGCAGCTTAGAGAGGACTAGCGGGAGTTTCGGGGAGCTGTTTTTT
once TRBJ1-4 NA TRBV11-2 CASSSPGKGNEKLFF TGTGCCAGCAGTTCTCCAGGGAAGGGGAATGAAAAACTGTTTTTT
NA TRBJ2-3 TRBD2 TRBV5-4 CASSLGAGGRTDTQYF TGTGCCAGCAGCTTGGGAGCGGGAGGCCGCACAGATACGCAGTATTTT
NA TRBJ1-4 NA TRBV6-5 CASTALGAANEKLFF TGTGCCAGCACCGCCTTAGGCGCGGCTAATGAAAAACTGTTTTTT
NA TRBJ2-3 NA TRBV27 CASTTLGGSTDTQYF TGTGCCAGCACCACTTTGGGGGGTAGCACAGATACGCAGTATTTT
NA TRBJ2-1 TRBD2 TRBV27 CASSPFGTSGTYNEQFF TGTGCCAGCAGTCCCTTTGGGACTAGCGGGACCTACAATGAGCAGTTCTTC
NA TRBJ1-3 NA TRBV9 CASSAFTGESGNTIYF TGTGCCAGCAGCGCCTTTACTGGGGAATCTGGAAACACCATATATTTT
NA TRBJ2-7 TRBD1 TRBV6-1 CASRRTGQGYEQYF TGTGCCAGCAGGCGAACCGGACAGGGATACGAGCAGTACTTC
NA TRBJ2-2 NA TRBV9 CASSVGGGFTGRSGELFF TGTGCCAGCAGCGTAGGTGGGGGGTTCACAGGGAGGTCCGGGGAGCTGTTTTTT
NA TRBJ2-1 NA TRBV6-5 CASSYSAGYNEQFF TGTGCCAGCAGTTACTCGGCAGGGTACAATGAGCAGTTCTTC
NA TRBJ2-5 NA TRBV5-4 CASSRAIDQETQYF TGTGCCAGCAGCCGAGCAATAGACCAAGAGACCCAGTACTTC
few TRBJ1-1 NA TRBV11-1 CASAAGYTEAFF TGTGCCAGCGCGGCGGGTTACACTGAAGCTTTCTTT
NA TRBJ2-7 NA TRBV10-3 CAIQGGAGPSYEQYF TGTGCCATCCAAGGGGGGGCAGGGCCTTCCTACGAGCAGTACTTC
NA TRBJ2-7 TRBD2 TRBV5-1 CASSLRTSGSYEQYF TGCGCCAGCAGCCTAAGGACTAGCGGGAGCTACGAGCAGTACTTC
once TRBJ2-7 NA TRBV5-4 CASSFLLGEQYF TGTGCCAGCAGCTTTCTTTTGGGTGAGCAGTACTTC
once TRBJ1-1 NA TRBV7-9 CASSLSGLNTEAFF TGTGCCAGCAGCTTAAGCGGTTTGAACACTGAAGCTTTCTTT
NA TRBJ1-1 NA TRBV6-5 CASFHPESLSEAFF TGTGCCAGCTTCCACCCAGAGAGTCTAAGTGAAGCTTTCTTT
few TRBJ1-1 TRBD1 TRBV5-1 CASSGDRLNTEAFF TGCGCCAGCAGCGGGGACAGGTTGAACACTGAAGCTTTCTTT
NA TRBJ1-1 NA TRBV5-6 CASSPGQRNTEAFF TGTGCCAGCAGCCCCGGACAGAGGAACACTGAAGCTTTCTTT